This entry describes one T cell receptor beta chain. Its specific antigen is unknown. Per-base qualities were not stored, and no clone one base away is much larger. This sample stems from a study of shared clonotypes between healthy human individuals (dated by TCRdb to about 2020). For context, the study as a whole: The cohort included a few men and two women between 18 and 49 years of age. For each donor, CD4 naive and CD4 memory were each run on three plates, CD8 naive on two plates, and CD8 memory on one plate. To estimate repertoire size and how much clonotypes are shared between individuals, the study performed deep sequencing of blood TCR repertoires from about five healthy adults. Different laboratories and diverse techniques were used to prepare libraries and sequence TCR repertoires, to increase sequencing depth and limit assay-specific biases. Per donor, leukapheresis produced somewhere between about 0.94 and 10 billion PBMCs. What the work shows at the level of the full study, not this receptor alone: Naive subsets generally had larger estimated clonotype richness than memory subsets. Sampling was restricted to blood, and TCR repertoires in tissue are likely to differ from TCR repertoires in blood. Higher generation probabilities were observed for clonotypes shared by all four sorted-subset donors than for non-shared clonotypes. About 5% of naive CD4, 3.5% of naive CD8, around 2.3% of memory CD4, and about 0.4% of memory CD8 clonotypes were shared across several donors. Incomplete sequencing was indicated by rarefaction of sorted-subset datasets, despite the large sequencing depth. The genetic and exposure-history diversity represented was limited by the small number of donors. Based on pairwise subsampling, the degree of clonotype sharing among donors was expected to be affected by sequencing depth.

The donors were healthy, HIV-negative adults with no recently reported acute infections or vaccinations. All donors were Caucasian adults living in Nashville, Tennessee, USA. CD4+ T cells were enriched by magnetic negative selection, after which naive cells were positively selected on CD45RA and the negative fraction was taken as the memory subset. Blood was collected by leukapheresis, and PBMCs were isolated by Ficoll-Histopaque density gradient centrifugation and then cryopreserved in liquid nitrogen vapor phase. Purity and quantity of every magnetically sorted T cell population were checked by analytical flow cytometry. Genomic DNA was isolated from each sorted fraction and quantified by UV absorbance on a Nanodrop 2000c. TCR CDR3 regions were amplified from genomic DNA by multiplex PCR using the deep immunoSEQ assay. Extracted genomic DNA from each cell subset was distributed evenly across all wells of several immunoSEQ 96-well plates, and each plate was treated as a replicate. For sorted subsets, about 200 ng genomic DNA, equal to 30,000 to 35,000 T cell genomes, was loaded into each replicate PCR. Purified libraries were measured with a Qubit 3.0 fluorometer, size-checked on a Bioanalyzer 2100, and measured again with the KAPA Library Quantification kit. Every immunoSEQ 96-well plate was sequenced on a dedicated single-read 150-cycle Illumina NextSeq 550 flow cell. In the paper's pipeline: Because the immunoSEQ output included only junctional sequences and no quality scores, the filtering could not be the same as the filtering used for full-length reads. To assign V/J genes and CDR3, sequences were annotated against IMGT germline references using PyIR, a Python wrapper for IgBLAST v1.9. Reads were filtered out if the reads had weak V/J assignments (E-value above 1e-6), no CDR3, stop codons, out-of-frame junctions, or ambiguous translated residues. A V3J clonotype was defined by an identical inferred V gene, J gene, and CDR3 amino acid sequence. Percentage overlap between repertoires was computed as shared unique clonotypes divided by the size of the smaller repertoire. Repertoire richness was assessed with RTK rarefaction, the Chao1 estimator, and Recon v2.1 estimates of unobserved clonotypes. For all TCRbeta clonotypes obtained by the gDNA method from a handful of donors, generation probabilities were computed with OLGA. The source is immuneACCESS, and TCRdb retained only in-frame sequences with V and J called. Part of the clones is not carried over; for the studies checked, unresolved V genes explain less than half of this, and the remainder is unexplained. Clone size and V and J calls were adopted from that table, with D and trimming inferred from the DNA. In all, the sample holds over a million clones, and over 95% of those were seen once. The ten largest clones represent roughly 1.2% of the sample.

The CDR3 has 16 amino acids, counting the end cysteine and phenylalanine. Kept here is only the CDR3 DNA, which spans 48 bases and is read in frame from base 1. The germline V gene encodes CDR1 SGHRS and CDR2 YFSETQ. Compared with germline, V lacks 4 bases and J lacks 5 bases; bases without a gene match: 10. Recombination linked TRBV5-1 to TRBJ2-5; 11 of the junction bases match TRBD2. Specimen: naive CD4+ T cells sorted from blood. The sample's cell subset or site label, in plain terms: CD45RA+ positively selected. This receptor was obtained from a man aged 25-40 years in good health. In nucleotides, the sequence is TGCGCCAGCAGCGCAGGGACTAGCGGAGGGGGGGAGACCCAGTACTTC. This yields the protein CASSAGTSGGGETQYF.